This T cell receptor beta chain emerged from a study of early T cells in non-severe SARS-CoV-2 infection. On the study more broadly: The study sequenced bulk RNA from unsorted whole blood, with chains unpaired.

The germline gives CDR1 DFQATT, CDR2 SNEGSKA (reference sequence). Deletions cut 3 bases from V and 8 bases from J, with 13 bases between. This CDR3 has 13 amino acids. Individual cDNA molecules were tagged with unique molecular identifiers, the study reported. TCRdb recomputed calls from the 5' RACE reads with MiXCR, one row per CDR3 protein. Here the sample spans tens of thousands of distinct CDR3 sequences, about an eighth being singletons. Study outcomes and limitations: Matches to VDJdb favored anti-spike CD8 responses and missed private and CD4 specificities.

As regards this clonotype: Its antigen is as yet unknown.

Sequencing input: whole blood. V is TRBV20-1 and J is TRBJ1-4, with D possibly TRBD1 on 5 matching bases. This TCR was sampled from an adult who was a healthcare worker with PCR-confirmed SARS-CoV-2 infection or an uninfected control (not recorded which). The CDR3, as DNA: TGCAGTGCTAGTCGGGGGATGGGAGAAAAACTGTTTTTT. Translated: CSASRGMGEKLFF.